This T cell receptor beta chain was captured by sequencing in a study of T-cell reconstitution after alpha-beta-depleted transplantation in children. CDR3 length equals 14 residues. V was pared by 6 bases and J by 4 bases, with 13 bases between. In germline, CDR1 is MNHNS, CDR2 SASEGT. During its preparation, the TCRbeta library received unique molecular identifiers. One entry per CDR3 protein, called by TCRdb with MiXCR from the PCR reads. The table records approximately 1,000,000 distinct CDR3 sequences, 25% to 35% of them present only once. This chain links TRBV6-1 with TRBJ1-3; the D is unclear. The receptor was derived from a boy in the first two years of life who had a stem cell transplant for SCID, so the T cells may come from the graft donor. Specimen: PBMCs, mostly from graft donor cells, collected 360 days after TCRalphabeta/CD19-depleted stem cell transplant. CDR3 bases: TGTGCCAGCAGGCGGGGATCGGCAGGAAACACCATATATTTT. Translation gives CASRRGSAGNTIYF.